These 21 T cell receptor beta chains were sequenced from one sample in a study of cytomegalovirus exposure and HLA in healthy donors. PCR used 60 Vbeta primers and 13 Jbeta primers. Here immunoSEQ multiplex PCR was the method, and the copy in TCRdb shows in-frame clones only, minus some. The table lists around 200,000 clones, approximately 70% of them singletons, with around 3.3% in the top ten. Sequenced: PBMCs. Receptors originate from a woman between 25 and 40 years old in good health and CMV-seropositive.

The rearrangement uses TRBV11-2 and TRBJ1-4; possibly TRBD1 for D (6 bases). The CDR3 covers 16 residues. V was trimmed by 5 bases and J by 8 bases, leaving 21 bases between them. The germline V gene has CDR1 SGHAT and CDR2 FQNNGV. CDR3 amino acids: CASSRRAGTPGEKLFF. CDR3 DNA: TGTGCCAGCAGCCGGAGAGCCGGGACACCGGGCGAAAAACTGTTTTTT.

This clone was detected a few times. The chain carries TRBV7-2 and TRBJ2-1; perhaps TRBD1 as D (6 bases). V lost 1 base and J 0 bases, leaving 7 bases between the germline ends. The CDR3 length is 15 residues. Germline CDR1 and CDR2: SGHTA and FQGNSA. DNA of the CDR3: TGTGCCAGCAGCTTAGGAGGGGGCTCCTACAATGAGCAGTTCTTC. Residues: CASSLGGGSYNEQFF. Full variable domain (remainder filled in from reference TRBV7-2 and TRBJ2-1): GAGVSQSPSNKVTEKGKDVELRCDPISGHTALYWYRQSLGQGLEFLIYFQGNSAPDKSGLPSDRFSAERTGGSVSTLTIQRTQQEDSAVYLCASSLGGGSYNEQFFGPGTRLTVL.

The V call is TRBV28, the J call TRBJ2-7; no clear D gene. CDR1 is MDHEN, CDR2 SYDVKM, per germline. The CDR3 runs 13 residues. With 5 bases removed from V and 2 bases from J, the gap between germline ends came to 10 bases. The DNA for the CDR3 is TGTGCCAGCAGTCGCGGCGGTCCCTACGAGCAGTACTTC. Its protein is CASSRGGPYEQYF.

V usage is TRBV15 and J usage is TRBJ2-3; the D gene is possibly TRBD1 (7 bases). The germline V gene encodes CDR1 LNHNV and CDR2 YYDKDF (reference sequence). The V and J ends lost 0 bases and 4 bases respectively, with 23 bases between them. This CDR3 has 19 residues. Here the CDR3 DNA reads TGTGCCACCAGCAGAGATAGGGAGCCAGGGGGAGCGGGCGCAGATACGCAGTATTTT. It encodes CATSRDREPGGAGADTQYF.

The chain joins TRBV5-1 to TRBJ2-5; the D gene is possibly TRBD2 (6 bases). Near its end, the DNA agrees better with TRBJ2-7, so the J call may be wrong. The germline V gene has CDR1 SGHRS and CDR2 YFSETQ. There are 13 residues in the CDR3. The DNA of the CDR3 is TGCGCCAGCAGCTCCCCGGGGGTAAACGAGCAGTACTTC. Encoded protein: CASSSPGVNEQYF.

This clone occurred a few times. This sequence joins TRBV7-6 and TRBJ1-4, with 11 bases lining up with TRBD1. The junction had 17 bases not matched to a gene; V was cut back by 6 bases and J by 8 bases. This CDR3 is built from 18 residues. Germline CDR1 reads SGHVS; CDR2 reads FNYEAQ. The CDR3 DNA reads as TGTGCCAGCAGTCTGACCGGGACAGGGGGTACGATGCAAGAAAAACTGTTTTTT. Its protein is CASSLTGTGGTMQEKLFF.

This clone was counted between two and nine times. The chain has TRBV5-1 and TRBJ2-7, with 9 bases fitting TRBD1. The length of the CDR3 is 13 residues. CDR1 and CDR2 from the germline V gene are SGHRS and YFSETQ. Losses at the gene ends were 4 bases for V and 5 bases for J; bases not matched to a gene: 4. The CDR3 protein is CASSPGTGNEQYF. DNA for the CDR3: TGCGCCAGCAGCCCCGGGACAGGGAACGAGCAGTACTTC.

This chain uses TRBV27 with TRBJ2-1, with 9 bases matching TRBD2. This CDR3 comprises 18 residues. Germline V gene sequence: CDR1 MNHEY, CDR2 SMNVEV (reference sequence). With V trimmed by 0 bases and J by 4 bases, 10 bases remained unmatched. The DNA for the CDR3 is TGTGCCAGCAGTTTATCGGGTAGCGGGAGTAGGGCATACAATGAGCAGTTCTTC. Translation: CASSLSGSGSRAYNEQFF.

This chain connects TRBV18 to TRBJ2-7; a weak D match, TRBD1 (6 bases). CDR1 is KGHSH and CDR2 is LQKENI in the germline V gene. The length of the CDR3 is 14 residues. V lost 4 bases, J lost 6 bases, and 16 bases lay in between. This CDR3 is CASSQSGQGREQYF. CDR3 nucleotides: TGTGCCAGCTCACAATCGGGACAAGGGCGCGAGCAGTACTTC.

This chain connects TRBV7-2 to TRBJ2-3; TRBD1 aligns across 7 bases. Germline trimming cut 2 bases from V and 0 bases from J; bases unmatched to any gene: 5. CDR1 is SGHTA, CDR2 FQGNSA, per germline. This CDR3 region has 16 residues. The CDR3: CASSLSGTASTDTQYF. The CDR3 bases are TGTGCCAGCAGCTTATCCGGGACAGCGAGCACAGATACGCAGTATTTT.

V usage is TRBV7-9 and J usage is TRBJ1-6, with unresolved D. The ends were cut back, 1 base at V and 6 bases at J, with 7 bases in the middle. From germline, CDR1 is SEHNR and CDR2 FQNEAQ (reference sequence). The CDR3 is made up of 14 amino acids. CDR3 nucleotide sequence: TGTGCCAGCAGCTTAGTATTAGCTAATTCACCCCTCCACTTT. Its protein is CASSLVLANSPLHF.

This clone was seen a few times. J is TRBJ2-3 and V is TRBV9, with unresolved D. The CDR3 is made up of 13 amino acids. Trimming took off 0 bases at V and 8 bases at J, with 10 bases between the two ends. In germline, CDR1 is SGDLS, CDR2 YYNGEE. The DNA for the CDR3 is TGTGCCAGCAGCGTAGAAGAAGTTAGTACGCAGTATTTT. Translating it yields CASSVEEVSTQYF.

This chain links TRBV28 with TRBJ1-2, with a weak D call TRBD1 (5 bases). The CDR3 extends over 14 amino acids. Germline CDR1 and CDR2: MDHEN and SYDVKM. V dropped 2 bases and J dropped 4 bases, with 11 bases sitting between them. CDR3 sequence (DNA): TGTGCCAGCAGTTTAAGCCACAGGTCCTATGGCTACACCTTC. Translated: CASSLSHRSYGYTF.

The chain is built from TRBV7-9 and TRBJ2-1; perhaps TRBD1 as D (6 bases). The V gene lost 4 bases and the J gene lost 5 bases, with 15 bases spanning the gap. In germline, CDR1 is SEHNR, CDR2 FQNEAQ (reference sequence). CDR3 length equals 15 residues. The DNA of the CDR3 is TGTGCCAGCAGCTCCATCAGGGGCGCGCACAATGAGCAGTTCTTC. Protein product: CASSSIRGAHNEQFF.

In DNA, the CDR3 is TGTGCCAGCTCACGGGACAGGGGGAACACTGAAGCTTTCTTT. Its protein is CASSRDRGNTEAFF. The V gene is TRBV18, the J gene TRBJ1-1; TRBD1 aligns across 10 bases. Germline V gene lookup returns CDR1 KGHSH and CDR2 LQKENI. Trimming took 4 bases from V and 1 from J; bases not matched to a gene: 0. This CDR3 spans 14 amino acids.

This clone was counted only a few times. The chain employs TRBV7-8 and TRBJ2-3; D may be TRBD2 (6 bases). There are 16 residues in the CDR3. Trimming took off 2 bases at V and 4 bases at J, with 16 bases between the two ends. Germline lookup yields CDR1 SGHVS and CDR2 FQNEAQ. CDR3 in amino acids: CASSLTRGGRSDTQYF. The CDR3 DNA reads TGTGCCAGCAGCTTAACTCGTGGGGGGAGATCAGATACGCAGTATTTT.

The chain employs TRBV10-2 and TRBJ1-4, with 9 bases that match TRBD1. CDR3 size: 14 residues. Germline CDR1 reads WSHSY; CDR2 reads SAAADI. J lost 8 bases, V lost 5 bases, and 6 bases had no gene match. CDR3 sequence reads: CASSTGTGQEKLFF. The CDR3 coding sequence is TGCGCCAGCAGTACCGGGACAGGGCAAGAAAAACTGTTTTTT.

The chain recombines TRBV19 with TRBJ1-2, with D possibly matching TRBD1 (6 bases). Trimming took 5 bases from V and 2 from J, leaving 9 bases between them. This CDR3 region has 13 residues. The germline gives CDR1 LNHDA, CDR2 SQIVND (reference sequence). Here the CDR3 reads CASSVGQNYGYTF. CDR3 nucleotide sequence: TGTGCCAGTAGTGTTGGACAGAACTATGGCTACACCTTC.

This chain uses TRBV5-1 with TRBJ2-5; D may be TRBD2 (7 bases). With 1 base removed from V and 3 bases from J, the gap between germline ends came to 22 bases. This CDR3 region has 18 residues. Germline assignment: CDR1 SGHRS and CDR2 YFSETQ. The CDR3 region has the DNA TGCGCCAGCAGCTTGAGTCGGGCTGGACTAGAGGGGGAAGAGACCCAGTACTTC. Its protein product is CASSLSRAGLEGEETQYF.

The chain couples TRBV28 to TRBJ1-2; 8 nucleotides line up with TRBD1. Germline lookup yields CDR1 MDHEN and CDR2 SYDVKM. V lost 6 bases and J lost 8; bases outside the gene matches: 14. CDR3 length: 15 amino acids. The chain's CDR3 is CASRVRTGIVGGYTF. The CDR3 DNA reads as TGTGCCAGCAGGGTTCGGACAGGGATCGTTGGAGGCTACACCTTC.

The chain uses TRBV10-1 and TRBJ2-7, with 10 bases matching TRBD1. There are 14 residues in the CDR3. V shed 4 bases and J 2 bases; nucleotides not matched to a gene: 2. Germline CDR1 WNHNN, CDR2 SYGVQD (reference sequence). CDR3 protein: CASSVGTGAYEQYF. The CDR3 nucleotides are TGCGCCAGCAGTGTTGGGACAGGGGCCTACGAGCAGTACTTC.